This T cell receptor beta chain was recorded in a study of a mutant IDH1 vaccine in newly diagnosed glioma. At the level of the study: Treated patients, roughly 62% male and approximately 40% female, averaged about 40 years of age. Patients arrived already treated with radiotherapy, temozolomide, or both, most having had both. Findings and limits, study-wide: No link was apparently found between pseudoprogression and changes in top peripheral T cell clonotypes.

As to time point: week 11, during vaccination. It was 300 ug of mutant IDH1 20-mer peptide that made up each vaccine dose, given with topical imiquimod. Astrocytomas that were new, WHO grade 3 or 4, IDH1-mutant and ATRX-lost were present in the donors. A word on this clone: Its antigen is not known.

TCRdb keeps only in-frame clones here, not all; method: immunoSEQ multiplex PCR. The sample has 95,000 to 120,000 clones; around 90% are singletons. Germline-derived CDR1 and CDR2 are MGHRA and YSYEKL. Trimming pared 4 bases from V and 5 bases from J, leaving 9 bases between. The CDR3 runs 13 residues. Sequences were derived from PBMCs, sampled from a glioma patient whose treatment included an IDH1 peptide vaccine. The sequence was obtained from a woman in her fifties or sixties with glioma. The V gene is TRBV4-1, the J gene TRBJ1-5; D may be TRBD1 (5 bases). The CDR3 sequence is CASSPGGDQPQHF. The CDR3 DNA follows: TGCGCCAGCAGCCCCGGGGGAGATCAGCCCCAGCATTTT.